These 2 T cell receptor beta chains originate from one sample sequenced in a study of blood T cell repertoires in COVID-19. The assay was immunoSEQ multiplex PCR, and TCRdb's table has in-frame clones only and misses some. The top ten hold just under 6.5% of the sample, which has fewer than 250,000 clones, about 85% seen once. Input material: peripheral blood. The source of these receptors is a woman aged 60-70 years with active or convalescent COVID-19.

This chain links TRBV9 with TRBJ2-1; D uncertain. CDR3 length equals 13 residues. The V and J ends lost 4 bases and 5 bases respectively, with 10 bases between them. Germline V gives CDR1 SGDLS, CDR2 YYNGEE. The CDR3 DNA reads TGTGCCAGCAGCTCAGGTCCCAACAATGAGCAGTTCTTC. It translates to CASSSGPNNEQFF.

The chain links TRBV6-5 to TRBJ2-7; 13 bases are a match to TRBD2. CDR3 length: 15 amino acids. V dropped 6 bases and J dropped 7; count of bases not matched to a gene: 9. Per the germline V gene, CDR1 is MNHEY and CDR2 is SVGAGI. CDR3 loop: CASREGLAGSWEQYF. CDR3 DNA: TGTGCCAGCAGGGAGGGACTAGCGGGATCCTGGGAGCAGTACTTC.